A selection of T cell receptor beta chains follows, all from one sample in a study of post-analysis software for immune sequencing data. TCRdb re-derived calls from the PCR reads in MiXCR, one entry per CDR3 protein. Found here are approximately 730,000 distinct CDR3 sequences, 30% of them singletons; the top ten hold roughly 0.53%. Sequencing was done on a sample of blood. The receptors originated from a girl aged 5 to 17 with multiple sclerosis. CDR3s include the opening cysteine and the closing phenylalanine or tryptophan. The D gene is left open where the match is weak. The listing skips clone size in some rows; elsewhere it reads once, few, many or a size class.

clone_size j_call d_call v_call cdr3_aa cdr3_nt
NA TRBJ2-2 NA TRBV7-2 CASSFNRDTGELFF TGTGCCAGCAGTTTTAACCGGGACACCGGGGAGCTGTTTTTT
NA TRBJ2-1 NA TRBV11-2 CASALDSLEFF TGTGCCAGCGCCCTGGACTCCTTGGAGTTCTTC
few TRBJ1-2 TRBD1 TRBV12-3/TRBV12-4 CASSLSGTGGLGYTF TGTGCCAGCAGTTTATCCGGGACAGGTGGTCTAGGCTACACCTTC
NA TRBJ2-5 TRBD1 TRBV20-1 CSATQTGSLQETQYF TGCAGTGCTACTCAGACAGGGTCCCTCCAAGAGACCCAGTACTTC
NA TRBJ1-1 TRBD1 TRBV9 CASSPRDSPGNTEAFF TGTGCCAGCAGCCCCCGGGACAGCCCGGGGAACACTGAAGCTTTCTTT
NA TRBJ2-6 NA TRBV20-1 CSASGGHSGANVLTF TGCAGTGCTAGCGGGGGCCACTCTGGGGCCAACGTCCTGACTTTC
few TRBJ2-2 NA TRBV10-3 CAISKLGLSNTGELFF TGTGCCATCAGCAAATTGGGACTTTCGAACACCGGGGAGCTGTTTTTT
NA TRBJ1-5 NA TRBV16 CASSQYGPNPQHF TGTGCCAGCAGCCAGTATGGCCCCAATCCCCAGCATTTT
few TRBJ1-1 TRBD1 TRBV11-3 CASSPGQGMNTEAFF TGTGCCAGCAGCCCAGGACAGGGGATGAACACTGAAGCTTTCTTT
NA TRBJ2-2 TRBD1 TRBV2 CASRTGAHTGELFF TGTGCCAGCCGGACAGGGGCCCACACCGGGGAGCTGTTTTTT
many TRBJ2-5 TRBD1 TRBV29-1 CSVRQGAGTQYF TGCAGCGTTCGGCAGGGGGCGGGGACCCAGTACTTC
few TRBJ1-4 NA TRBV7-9 CASSRQRRGNEKLFF TGTGCCAGCAGCCGCCAGAGAAGGGGGAATGAAAAACTGTTTTTT
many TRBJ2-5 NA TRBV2 CASNKRGSETQYF TGTGCCAGCAATAAAAGGGGGTCGGAGACCCAGTACTTC
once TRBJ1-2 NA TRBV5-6 CASSLIRGARYGYTF TGTGCCAGCAGCTTAATCAGGGGCGCGAGATATGGCTACACCTTC
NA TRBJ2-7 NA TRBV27 CASSNLGAGFEQYF TGTGCCAGCAGTAACCTAGGGGCAGGGTTCGAGCAGTACTTC
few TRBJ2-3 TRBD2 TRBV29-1 CSVLLTGTSGGYTDTQYF TGCAGCGTTCTTCTTACCGGGACTAGCGGGGGGTACACAGATACGCAGTATTTT
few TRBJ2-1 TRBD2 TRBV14 CASSPGLAGGPWQFF TGTGCCAGCAGCCCGGGACTAGCGGGGGGGCCTTGGCAGTTCTTC
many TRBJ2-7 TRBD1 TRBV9 CASSAGTGTYEQYF TGTGCCAGCAGCGCCGGGACAGGGACCTACGAGCAGTACTTC
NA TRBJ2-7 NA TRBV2 CASSVGRTNSYEQYF TGTGCCAGCAGTGTCGGGCGGACCAACTCCTACGAGCAGTACTTC
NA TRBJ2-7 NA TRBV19 CASSMREQYF TGTGCCAGTAGTATGCGCGAGCAGTACTTC
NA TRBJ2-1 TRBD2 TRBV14 CASSQTPPSGLLTNNEQFF TGTGCCAGCAGCCAAACGCCCCCCTCGGGACTACTAACAAACAATGAGCAGTTCTTC
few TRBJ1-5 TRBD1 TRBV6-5 CASSSDRGRPLSNQPQHF TGTGCCAGCAGTTCCGACAGGGGTCGCCCTTTGAGCAATCAGCCCCAGCATTTT
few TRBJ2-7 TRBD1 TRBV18 CASSPGQGAWDEQYF TGTGCCAGCTCACCCGGACAGGGGGCGTGGGACGAGCAGTACTTC
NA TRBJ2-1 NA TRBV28 CASSSSQGGLYNEQFF TGTGCCAGCTCATCATCACAGGGCGGACTCTACAATGAGCAGTTCTTC
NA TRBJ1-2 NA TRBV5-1 CASSLGQNEGYTF TGCGCCAGCAGCTTAGGACAGAATGAGGGCTACACCTTC
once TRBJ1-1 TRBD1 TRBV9 CASSAGGQGTNTEAFF TGTGCCAGCAGCGCGGGGGGACAGGGGACGAACACTGAAGCTTTCTTT
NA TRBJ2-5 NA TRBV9 CASSVRLEGTQYF TGTGCCAGCAGCGTAAGGCTGGAGGGGACCCAGTACTTC
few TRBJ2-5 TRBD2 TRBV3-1 CASSLSGGSQETQYF TGTGCCAGCAGCCTGAGCGGGGGGTCACAAGAGACCCAGTACTTC
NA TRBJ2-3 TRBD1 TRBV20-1 CSARDRLTGAFTDMQYF TGCAGTGCTAGAGACCGACTGACAGGGGCCTTCACAGATATGCAGTATTTT
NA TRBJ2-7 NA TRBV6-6 CASSPLTTQTIEQYF TGTGCCAGCAGTCCCTTGACTACCCAGACGATCGAGCAGTACTTC